This T cell receptor (beta chain) was sequenced for a study of blood T cell repertoires in COVID-19. On the study more broadly: Sources were T cells, B-cell-depleted T cells, or PBMCs; the material itself was cDNA or gDNA.

Germline V gene data show CDR1 as SGHRS and CDR2 as YFSETQ. The length of the CDR3 is 15 residues. V lost 2 bases to trimming and J lost 2 bases, with 11 bases between them. Original processing methods: Estimated nucleated cell counts came from reference gene primer amplification. Only in-frame clones appear in the TCRdb table, and some are missing; sequencing was by immunoSEQ multiplex PCR. V, J and clone size reflect that table, while D and trimming were determined from the DNA. The table lists fewer than 200,000 clones, approximately 84% of them singletons, with about a tenth in the top ten. The TCR sequence derives from a man aged 70 or older with active or convalescent COVID-19. The material sequenced was peripheral blood. V is TRBV5-1 and J is TRBJ1-5; D is possibly TRBD1 (6 bases). The CDR3 DNA follows: TGCGCCAGCAGCTTAACAGGGAGTGGCAATCAGCCCCAGCATTTT. This codes for CASSLTGSGNQPQHF.